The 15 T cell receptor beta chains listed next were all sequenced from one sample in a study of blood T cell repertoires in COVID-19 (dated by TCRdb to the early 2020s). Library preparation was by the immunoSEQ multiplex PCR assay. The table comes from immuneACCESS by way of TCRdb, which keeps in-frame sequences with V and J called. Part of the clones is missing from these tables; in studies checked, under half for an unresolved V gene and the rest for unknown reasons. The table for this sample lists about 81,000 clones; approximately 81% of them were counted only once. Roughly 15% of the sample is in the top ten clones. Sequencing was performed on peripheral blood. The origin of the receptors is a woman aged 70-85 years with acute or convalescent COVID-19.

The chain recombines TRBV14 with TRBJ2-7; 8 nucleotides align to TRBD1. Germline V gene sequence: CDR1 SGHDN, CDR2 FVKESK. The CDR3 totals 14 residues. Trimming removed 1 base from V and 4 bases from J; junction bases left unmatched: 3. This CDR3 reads CASSQGQGFYEQYV. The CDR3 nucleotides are TGTGCCAGCAGCCAAGGACAGGGGTTTTACGAGCAGTACGTC.

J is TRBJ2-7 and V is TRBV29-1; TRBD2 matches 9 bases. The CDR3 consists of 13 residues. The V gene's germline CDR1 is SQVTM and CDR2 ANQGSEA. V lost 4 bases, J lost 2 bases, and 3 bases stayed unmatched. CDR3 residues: CSVVSSGTYEQYV. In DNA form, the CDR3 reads TGCAGCGTTGTCTCTAGCGGGACCTACGAGCAGTACGTC.

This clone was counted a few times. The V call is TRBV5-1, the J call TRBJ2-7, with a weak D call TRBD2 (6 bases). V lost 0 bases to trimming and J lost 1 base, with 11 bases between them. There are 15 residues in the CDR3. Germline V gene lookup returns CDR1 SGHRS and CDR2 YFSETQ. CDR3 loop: CASSLVGGDSYEQYV. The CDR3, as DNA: TGCGCCAGCAGCTTGGTAGGCGGGGATTCCTACGAGCAGTACGTC.

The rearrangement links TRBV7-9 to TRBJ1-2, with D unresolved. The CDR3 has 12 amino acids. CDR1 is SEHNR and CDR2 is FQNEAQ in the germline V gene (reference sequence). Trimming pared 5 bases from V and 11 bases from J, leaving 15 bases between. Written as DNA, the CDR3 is TGTGCCAGCAGCATCATAACGGGAGAATACACCTTC. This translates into CASSIITGEYTF. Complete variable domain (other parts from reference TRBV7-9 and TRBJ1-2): DTGVSQNPRHKITKRGQNVTFRCDPISEHNRLYWYRQTLGQGPEFLTYFQNEAQLEKSRLLSDRFSAERPKGSFSTLEIQRTEQGDSAMYLCASSIITGEYTFGSGTRLTVV.

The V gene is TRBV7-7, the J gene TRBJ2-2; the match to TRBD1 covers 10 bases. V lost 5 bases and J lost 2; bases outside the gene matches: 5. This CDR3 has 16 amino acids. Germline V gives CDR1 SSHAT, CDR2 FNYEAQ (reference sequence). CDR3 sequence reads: CASSNPTGGNTGELFF. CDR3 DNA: TGTGCCAGCAGCAACCCGACAGGGGGCAACACCGGGGAGCTGTTTTTT.

CDR3 DNA: TGTGCCAGCAGCCGTGCAGGGGGTGAAGAGACCCAGTACTTC. This sequence encodes CASSRAGGEETQYF. The J gene is TRBJ2-5, the V gene TRBV3-1 (or the pseudogene TRBV3-2), with 7 bases identical to TRBD1. The germline CDR1 and CDR2 sequences are LGHDT and YNNKEL (reference sequence). The CDR3 is 14 residues long. J was trimmed by 3 bases and V by 4 bases; bases with no gene match: 5.

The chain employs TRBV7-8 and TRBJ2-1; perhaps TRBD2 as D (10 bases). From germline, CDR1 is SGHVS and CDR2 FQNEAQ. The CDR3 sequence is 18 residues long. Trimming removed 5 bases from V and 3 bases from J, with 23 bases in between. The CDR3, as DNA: TGTGCCAGCAGCCGGGACAGGGTTTGGACTAGCGGCTACAATGAGCAGTTCTTC. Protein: CASSRDRVWTSGYNEQFF.

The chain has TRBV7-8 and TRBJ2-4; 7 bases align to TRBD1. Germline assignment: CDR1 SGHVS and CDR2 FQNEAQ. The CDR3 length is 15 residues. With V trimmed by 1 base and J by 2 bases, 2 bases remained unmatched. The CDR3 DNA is TGTGCCAGCAGCTTAGACAGGGGTACCAAAAACATTCAGTACTTC. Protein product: CASSLDRGTKNIQYF.

The CDR3 DNA reads TGTGCCATCACCCCAGGCACCGGGAGGTATGGCTACACCTTC. It translates to CAITPGTGRYGYTF. This rearrangement joins TRBV10-3 to TRBJ1-2; no definite D call. Germline V CDR1 and CDR2: ENHRY, SYGVKD. Trimming removed 7 bases from V and 5 bases from J, with 17 bases in between. This CDR3 has 14 amino acids.

The CDR3 DNA follows: TGTGCCAGCAGCTCTGACTCCTGTGTGCAGTACGTC. Its translation is CASSSDSCVQYV. The chain uses TRBV21-1 and TRBJ2-7; whether TRBD2, the table's D call, matches the DNA was not checked. TRBV21-1 is a documented pseudogene. The CDR3 runs 12 residues.

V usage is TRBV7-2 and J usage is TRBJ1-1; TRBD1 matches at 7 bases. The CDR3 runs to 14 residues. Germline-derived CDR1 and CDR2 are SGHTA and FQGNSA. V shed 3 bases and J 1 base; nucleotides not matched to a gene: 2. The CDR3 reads CASSLAGGNTEAFF. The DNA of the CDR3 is TGTGCCAGCAGCTTGGCAGGGGGGAACACTGAAGCTTTCTTT.

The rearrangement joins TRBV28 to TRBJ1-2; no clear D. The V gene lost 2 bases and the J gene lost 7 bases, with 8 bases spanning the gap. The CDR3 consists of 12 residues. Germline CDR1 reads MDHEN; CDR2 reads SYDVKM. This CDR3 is CASSLPIIGYTF. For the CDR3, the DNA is TGTGCCAGCAGTTTACCCATCATTGGCTACACCTTC.

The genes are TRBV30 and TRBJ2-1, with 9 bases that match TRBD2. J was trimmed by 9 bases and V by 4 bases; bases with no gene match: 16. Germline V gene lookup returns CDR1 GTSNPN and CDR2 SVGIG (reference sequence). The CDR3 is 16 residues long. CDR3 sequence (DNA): TGTGCCTGGACGACGATCAGACTAGCGGACGTGAGTGAGCAGTTCTTC. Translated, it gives CAWTTIRLADVSEQFF.

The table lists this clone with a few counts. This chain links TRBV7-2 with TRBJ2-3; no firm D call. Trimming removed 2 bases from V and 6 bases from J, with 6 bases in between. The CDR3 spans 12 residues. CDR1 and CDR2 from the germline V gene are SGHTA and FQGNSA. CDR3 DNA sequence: TGTGCCAGCAGCTTAAATCGGGATACGCAGTATTTT. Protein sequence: CASSLNRDTQYF.

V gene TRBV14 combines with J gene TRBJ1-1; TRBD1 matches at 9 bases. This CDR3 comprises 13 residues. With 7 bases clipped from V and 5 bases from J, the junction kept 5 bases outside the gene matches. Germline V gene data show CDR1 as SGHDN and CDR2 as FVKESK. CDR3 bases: TGTGCCAGCAACAGGGGGCACGGGACTGAAGCTTTCTTT. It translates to CASNRGHGTEAFF.